The clone carrying this T cell receptor (beta chain) occurred many times. The antigen remains unidentified. The CDR3 covers 13 residues. Germline CDR1 and CDR2: SGHNT and YENEEA. The ends were cut back, 4 bases at V and 2 bases at J, with 7 bases in the middle. These data belong to a study of spatial heterogeneity in lung cancer. Study-level background: A consistent excess of beta-chain over alpha-chain sequences was detected. Raw reads contained each unique TCR and UMI combination more than ten times on average. Study results and caveats: Blood carried ubiquitous expanded tumor TCRs more at resection than follow-up.

Documented time point: sample taken at primary tumor resection. No cell sorting; template was whole RNA from tumor, lung tissue or PBMC. TCRdb reprocessed the 5' RACE reads via MiXCR and lists one record per CDR3 protein. The data show about 60,000 distinct CDR3 sequences, roughly 8% seen once. The sequencing used PBMCs, collected at surgery. The sequence came from a female donor with early-stage non-small cell lung cancer. This chain joins TRBV11-3 and TRBJ2-3; tentatively, D is TRBD2 (5 bases). The CDR3 here is CASSSDFTDTQYF. CDR3 nucleotide sequence: TGTGCCAGCAGCTCGGACTTCACAGATACGCAGTATTTT.